Listed below are T cell receptor beta chains from one sample, sequenced in a study of blood T cell repertoires in COVID-19. Repertoires were generated with immunoSEQ multiplex PCR, while TCRdb's copy carries only in-frame clones and drops some. The sample lists approximately 180,000 clones; more than 85% were seen once. Sequencing used PBMCs or T cells enriched from blood (not recorded which). These receptors all stem from a human donor with acute COVID-19. The donor label of this sample is uncertain. CDR3s include the opening cysteine and the closing phenylalanine or tryptophan. Each record gives: V gene, clone size, J gene, D gene, CDR3 protein, CDR3 DNA. A D gene is named only where the DNA matches it firmly. A row's size may be missing; if present it is once, few, many or a size class.

TRBV7-9,few,TRBJ1-1,-,CASSLQGNTEAFF,TGTGCCAGCAGCTTACAGGGGAACACTGAAGCTTTCTTT
TRBV7-8,-,TRBJ2-7,TRBD2,CASSLAASGGFHSYEQYF,TGTGCCAGCAGCTTAGCAGCTAGCGGGGGTTTCCACTCCTACGAGCAGTACTTC
TRBV7-2,-,TRBJ2-7,TRBD2,CASSLGTSASYEQYF,TGTGCCAGCAGCTTAGGGACTAGCGCTTCCTACGAGCAGTACTTC
TRBV19,-,TRBJ1-5,-,CASSMGGPQPQHF,TGTGCCAGTAGTATGGGGGGTCCCCAGCCCCAGCATTTT
TRBV7-3,-,TRBJ2-1,-,CASSPSRGLIDEQFF,TGTGCCAGCAGCCCGAGCCGGGGGTTAATTGATGAGCAGTTCTTC
TRBV5-5,-,TRBJ1-3,TRBD1,CASSSDRGSGNTIYF,TGTGCCAGCAGCTCGGACAGGGGATCTGGAAACACCATATATTTT
TRBV7-3,few,TRBJ2-2,-,CASSLTRVNTGELFF,TGTGCCAGCAGCTTAACGAGGGTTAACACCGGGGAGCTGTTTTTT
TRBV4-3,-,TRBJ2-7,TRBD2,CASSQLTSGGAYEQYF,TGCGCCAGCAGCCAGCTTACTAGCGGGGGGGCCTACGAGCAGTACTTC
TRBV14,-,TRBJ1-4,-,CASSRKIATRLFF,TGTGCCAGCAGCCGCAAGATCGCCACGCGTCTGTTTTTT
TRBV9,-,TRBJ2-3,-,CASSVGGSPDTQYF,TGTGCCAGCAGCGTTGGGGGGAGCCCGGATACGCAGTATTTT
TRBV19,-,TRBJ2-1,TRBD2,CASRIGGTNYNEQFF,TGTGCCAGTAGGATCGGGGGGACCAACTACAATGAGCAGTTCTTC
TRBV5-1,-,TRBJ2-5,-,CASSLGAGALGETQYF,TGCGCCAGCAGCTTGGGGGCAGGGGCCTTGGGGGAGACCCAGTACTTC
TRBV11-1,-,TRBJ2-3,TRBD1,CASSLGQGGWDTQYF,TGTGCCAGCAGCTTGGGACAGGGGGGTTGGGATACGCAGTATTTT
TRBV7-2,-,TRBJ2-7,TRBD2,CASSFRAMGGGGDSYEQYF,TGTGCCAGCAGCTTTAGGGCGATGGGCGGGGGAGGAGACTCCTACGAGCAGTACTTC